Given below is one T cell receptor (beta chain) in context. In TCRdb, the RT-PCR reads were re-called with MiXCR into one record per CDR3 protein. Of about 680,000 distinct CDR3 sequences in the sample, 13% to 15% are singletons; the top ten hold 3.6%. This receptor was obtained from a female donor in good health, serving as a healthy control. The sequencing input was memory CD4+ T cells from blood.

The CDR3 nucleotides read TGTGCCAGCAGCTTTGGCGGTTACCAGTACTTC. Amino acid sequence: CASSFGGYQYF. The chain links TRBV5-6 to TRBJ2-5; D not certain. CDR1 and CDR2 from the germline V gene are SGHDT and YYEEEE. The CDR3 covers 11 residues. V was trimmed by 2 bases and J by 10 bases, leaving 9 bases between them.